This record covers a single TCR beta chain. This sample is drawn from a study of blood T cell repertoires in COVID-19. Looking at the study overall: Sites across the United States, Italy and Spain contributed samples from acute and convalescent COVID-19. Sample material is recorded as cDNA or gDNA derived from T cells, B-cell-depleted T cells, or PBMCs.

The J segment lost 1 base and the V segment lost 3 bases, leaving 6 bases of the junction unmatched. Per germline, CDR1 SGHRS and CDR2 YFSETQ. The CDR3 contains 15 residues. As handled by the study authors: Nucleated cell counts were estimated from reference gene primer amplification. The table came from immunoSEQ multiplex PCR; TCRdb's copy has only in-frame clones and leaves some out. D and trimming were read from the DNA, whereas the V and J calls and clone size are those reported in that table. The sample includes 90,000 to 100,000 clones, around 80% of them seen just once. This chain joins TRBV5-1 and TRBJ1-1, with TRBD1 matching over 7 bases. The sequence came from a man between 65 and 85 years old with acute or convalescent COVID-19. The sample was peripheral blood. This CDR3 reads CASSYSGQSNTEAFF. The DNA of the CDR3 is TGCGCCAGCAGCTATTCGGGACAGTCGAACACTGAAGCTTTCTTT. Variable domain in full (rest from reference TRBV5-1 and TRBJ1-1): KAGVTQTPRYLIKTRGQQVTLSCSPISGHRSVSWYQQTPGQGLQFLFEYFSETQRNKGNFPGRFSGRQFSNSRSEMNVSTLELGDSALYLCASSYSGQSNTEAFFGQGTRLTVV.